This T cell receptor beta chain was observed in a study of T-cell reconstitution after alpha-beta-depleted transplantation in children. This clonotype was counted only a few times. Its antigen remains unknown. Preparing the TCRbeta library involved the use of unique molecular identifiers. Each CDR3 protein gets one entry after TCRdb re-called the PCR reads with MiXCR. The data hold fewer than 150,000 distinct CDR3 sequences, with roughly 10% observed a single time. Overall study results and limits: Surviving thymic progenitors and recipient T cells were the source of high TCRbeta diversity at day 60 in some patients. In patients about two months after transplant, alpha-beta T cells reportedly arose from several hundred expanded graft clones.

V lost 2 bases to trimming and J lost 4 bases, with 9 bases between them. The length of the CDR3 is 14 residues. CDR1 is SGHTA, CDR2 FQGNSA, per germline. The genes are TRBV7-2 and TRBJ1-5; D perhaps matches TRBD1 (5 bases). This TCR derives from a girl less than two years old who had a stem cell transplant for combined immunodeficiency, so the T cells may come from the graft donor. The input for sequencing was PBMCs, mostly from graft donor cells, taken 180 days after TCRalphabeta/CD19-depleted stem cell transplant. For the CDR3, the DNA is TGTGCCAGCAGCTTATTTGGGGGGAATCAGCCCCAGCATTTT. The encoded protein is CASSLFGGNQPQHF.